The T cell receptor beta chain described here comes from a study of blood T cell repertoires in COVID-19. Germline values: CDR1 PRHDT, CDR2 FYEKMQ (reference sequence). V was clipped by 5 bases and J by 0 bases, with 16 bases between them. This CDR3 is 16 amino acids long. Authors' data handling: Nucleated cell counts were estimated from reference gene primer amplification. Profiled with immunoSEQ multiplex PCR; TCRdb holds only in-frame clones, not every one. V and J calls and clone size are as listed in that table; D and trimming were resolved from the DNA. Of 250,000 to 300,000 clones listed, about nine tenths are singletons. This clone was counted a single time.

This TCR came from a woman aged 45-65 years who had recovered from COVID-19. The specimen was peripheral blood. The chain is built from TRBV13 and TRBJ1-1; D ambiguous. The CDR3 coding sequence is TGTGCCAGCAGCCCCCGAACGGCCAGGCTGAACACTGAAGCTTTCTTT. This gives the protein CASSPRTARLNTEAFF.